The clone carrying this T cell receptor (beta chain) was observed a handful of times. The data originate from a study of T cells in Graves' hyperthyroidism and ophthalmopathy. CDR3 length equals 13 residues. Trimming cost V 3 bases and J 4 bases, with 9 bases left between them. Germline V gives CDR1 SGHAT, CDR2 FQNNGV. Aged 18 to 65, the patients had hyperthyroidism that was newly diagnosed and had lasted under 2 months. RNA transcripts provided the source from which TCR beta CDR3 regions were amplified. The HTBI primer set drove a first-round RT-PCR of the TCR CDR3. TCRdb processed the multiplex PCR reads anew with MiXCR; each CDR3 protein has one entry. The data show 300,000 to 350,000 distinct CDR3 sequences, 21% seen once.

Material: blood. V gene TRBV11-2 combines with J gene TRBJ1-2; D is unclear. The clonotype was recovered from a woman between 50 and 59 years old with Graves' hyperthyroidism. CDR3 sequence reads: CASSFSQVYGYTF. The DNA of the CDR3 is TGTGCCAGCAGCTTCTCACAAGTCTATGGCTACACCTTC.